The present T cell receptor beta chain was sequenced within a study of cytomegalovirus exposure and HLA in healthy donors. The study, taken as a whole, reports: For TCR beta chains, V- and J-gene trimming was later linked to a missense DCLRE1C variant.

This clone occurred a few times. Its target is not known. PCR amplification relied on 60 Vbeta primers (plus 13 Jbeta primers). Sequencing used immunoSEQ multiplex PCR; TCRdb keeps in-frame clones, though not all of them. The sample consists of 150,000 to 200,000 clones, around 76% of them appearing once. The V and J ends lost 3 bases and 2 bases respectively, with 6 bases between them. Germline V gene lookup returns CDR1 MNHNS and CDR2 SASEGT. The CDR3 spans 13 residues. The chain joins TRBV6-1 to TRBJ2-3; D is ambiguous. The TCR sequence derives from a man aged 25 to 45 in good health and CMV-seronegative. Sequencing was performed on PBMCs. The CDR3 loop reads CASSDLFTDTQYF. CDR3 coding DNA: TGTGCCAGCAGTGATCTCTTCACAGATACGCAGTATTTT.